Listed below are T cell receptor beta chains from one sample, sequenced in a study of spatial heterogeneity in lung cancer. MiXCR, applied by TCRdb to the 5' RACE reads, yields one record per CDR3 protein. Among roughly 100,000 distinct CDR3 sequences listed, roughly 8.7% were seen once. The sample was PBMCs, taken at surgery. These receptors were obtained from a male donor with early-stage non-small cell lung cancer. Each CDR3 is given with its conserved first and last residue. Each record gives: V gene, CDR3 length, CDR3 protein.

V: TRBV6-2/TRBV6-3
length: 17
CDR3: CASSPQGLQIGTGELFF

V: TRBV7-2
length: 15
CDR3: CASSLVVDSPGGQYF

V: TRBV7-9
length: 15
CDR3: CASIRGGPSYNEQFF

V: TRBV21-1
length: 17
CDR3: CASSKIAGGPSTGELFF

V: TRBV20-1
length: 14
CDR3: CSARPVVGSDEQYF

V: TRBV29-1
length: 14
CDR3: CSVEGRARTDTQYF

V: TRBV6-1
length: 12
CDR3: CASTGTGETQYF

V: TRBV11-2
length: 15
CDR3: CASRREGRYTGELFF

V: TRBV7-2
length: 15
CDR3: CASSSSAGLQETQYF

V: TRBV27
length: 20
CDR3: CASSRSGTGTSGSWIHEQFF

V: TRBV5-1
length: 16
CDR3: CASSRNSGRAEETQYF

V: TRBV29-1
length: 14
CDR3: CSVSGTGMPDTQYF

V: TRBV24-1
length: 15
CDR3: CATSDSGKGGETQYF

V: TRBV9
length: 15
CDR3: CASSVGGFVQETQYF

V: TRBV28
length: 11
CDR3: CASGGSTEAFF

V: TRBV6-5
length: 14
CDR3: CASKPGGAKNIQYF

V: TRBV18
length: 12
CDR3: CASSQTGVEQFF

V: TRBV5-1
length: 14
CDR3: CASSLTGTSSEQFF

V: TRBV20-1
length: 13
CDR3: CSANSGSSYEQYF

V: TRBV28
length: 13
CDR3: CASSPRIRGTQYF

V: TRBV9
length: 15
CDR3: CASSPSAGTSYEQYF

V: TRBV10-3
length: 15
CDR3: CAISEGPGGPYEQYF

V: TRBV5-1
length: 14
CDR3: CASSLTGGLTEAFF

V: TRBV6-5
length: 15
CDR3: CASSYGSDAGVKQYF

V: TRBV5-4
length: 12
CDR3: CASSLEVDTQYF

V: TRBV29-1
length: 14
CDR3: CSVERDRGSGELFF

V: TRBV27
length: 15
CDR3: CASRSSGGRTDTQYF

V: TRBV18
length: 14
CDR3: CASSRQGGNSPLHF

V: TRBV7-2
length: 16
CDR3: CASSFFGAGGTDTQYF

V: TRBV20-1
length: 15
CDR3: CSARLAGGTGETQYF

V: TRBV20-1
length: 15
CDR3: CSARDGAASGNTIYF

V: TRBV7-2
length: 12
CDR3: CASNQGIGSQYF

V: TRBV5-1
length: 11
CDR3: CASGRKETQYF